Listed below are T cell receptor beta chains from one sample, sequenced in a study of cytomegalovirus exposure and HLA in healthy donors. The protocol was immunoSEQ multiplex PCR, while the TCRdb copy is restricted to in-frame clones and leaves out a portion. This table holds about 92,000 clones, approximately 93% found once. The specimen sequenced was PBMCs. These receptors came from a young woman in good health and CMV-seropositive. The conserved cysteine and the conserved F or W are not part of the CDR3 here.

>TRBV28|TRBJ2-5
ASTGLAGETQY
>TRBV5-8|TRBJ2-1
ASSLEGGSYNEQF
>TRBV28|TRBJ2-1
ASSRPGLDFFNEQF
>TRBV4-3|TRBJ2-3
ASSQSGYGTDTQY
>TRBV7-2|TRBJ1-1
ASSLWGQGNMNTEAF
>TRBV11-1|TRBJ1-1
ASSLAWGRGEAF
>TRBV5-6|TRBJ2-7
ASSFRGQGEQY
>TRBV11-2|TRBJ2-1
ASSSQVGALSNEQF
>TRBV6-5|TRBJ1-1
ASTSGFQAF
>TRBV28|TRBJ1-1
ASSRKVGDTEAF
>TRBV6-6|TRBJ1-2
AVQDRDYGYT
>TRBV23-1|TRBJ2-2
ASSQLSGTGRITGELF
>TRBV19|TRBJ2-2
ASRRTGGLTTGELF
>TRBV5-1|TRBJ1-3
ASSVLGVSGNTIY
>TRBV7-2|TRBJ1-3
ASSRDTGVGNTIY
>TRBV7-2|TRBJ2-5
ASSLVSATPQETQY
>TRBV28|TRBJ1-2
ASSLVSGLEGYT
>TRBV28|TRBJ1-1
ASSLRGWSDRNTEAF
>TRBV19|TRBJ1-4
ASSWGGVGEKLF
>TRBV29-1|TRBJ2-7
SVATRQKLKQY
>TRBV28|TRBJ2-3
ASSRDREGRGDTQY
>TRBV21-1|TRBJ1-1
ASSKSGQGDMNTEAF
>TRBV6-4|TRBJ1-1
ASSESWGGGTEAF
>TRBV30|TRBJ1-2
GSPGGTGQLKTSHGYT
>TRBV7-9|TRBJ1-4
ASSSTGGGLF
>TRBV28|TRBJ1-5
ASNRLRGQPQH
>TRBV19|TRBJ1-5
ATQGRVRGATNQPQH
>TRBV6-1|TRBJ2-2
ASRMDRNTGELF
>TRBV13|TRBJ1-2
ASSPVGDSYGYT
>TRBV28|TRBJ2-2
ASSLYPRSSASGELF
>TRBV15|TRBJ1-5
ATSRDLTVNQPQH
>TRBV29-1|TRBJ2-3
SVDASVSQY
>TRBV28|TRBJ2-7
ASSPAGTGDEQY
>TRBV19|TRBJ1-4
ASSWGHNRVAGRLF
>TRBV7-8|TRBJ2-4
ASSLASRAGVGNIQY
>TRBV7-2|TRBJ2-1
ASSLASGSGDEQF
>TRBV28|TRBJ2-7
ASSSPGELSFGSYEQY
>TRBV7-9|TRBJ1-5
ASSSTGQRNQPQH
>TRBV4-3|TRBJ2-3
ASSQELAGHRESTDTQY
>TRBV7-9|TRBJ1-2
ASSLALGDFYGYT
>TRBV19|TRBJ2-6
ASKKTGFSGANVLT
>TRBV11-2|TRBJ2-1
ASSPWTTLSYNEQF
>TRBV4-3|TRBJ2-1
ASSQARVFYNEQF
>TRBV28|TRBJ1-5
ASSISGRVNQPQH